These 21 T cell receptor beta chains were sequenced from one sample in a study of blood T cell repertoires in COVID-19 (TCRdb year 2020). The library was produced with the immunoSEQ multiplex PCR assay. TCRdb carries this immuneACCESS record with in-frame sequences only. Its versions omit some clonotypes, under half of them owing to an unresolved V gene in the studies checked, with the rest unexplained. The sample includes a few hundred thousand clones, with roughly nine tenths observed a single time. Of the sample, about 4.5% is held by the ten largest clones. Sequenced: peripheral blood. The receptors originated from a woman in her 40s who had recovered from COVID-19.

The chain couples TRBV29-1 to TRBJ2-5; D is uncertain. CDR1 is SQVTM and CDR2 is ANQGSEA in the germline V gene. This CDR3 contains 9 residues. CDR3 amino acids: CRNAGTQYF. The CDR3 bases are TGCAGAAATGCAGGGACCCAGTACTTC.

The J gene is TRBJ2-5, the V gene TRBV10-3; D possibly corresponds to TRBD2 (5 bases). CDR1 and CDR2 from the germline V gene are ENHRY and SYGVKD. CDR3 length: 13 residues. V was shortened by 4 bases and J by 0 bases, with 6 bases between the two germline ends. CDR3: CAISGGNQETQYF. CDR3 DNA sequence: TGTGCCATCAGTGGAGGGAACCAAGAGACCCAGTACTTC.

This clone appeared once. The chain links TRBV5-4 to TRBJ2-7, with D maybe TRBD2 (7 bases). This CDR3 has 16 amino acids. V lost 1 base to trimming and J lost 2 bases, with 16 bases between them. Per germline, CDR1 SGHNT and CDR2 YYREEE (reference sequence). CDR3 DNA sequence: TGTGCCAGCAGCTTGAAGGGGGGGACGGGGACCTACGAGCAGTACTTC. This encodes CASSLKGGTGTYEQYF.

The gene calls are TRBV20-1 and TRBJ1-1, with D uncertain. Germline CDR1 DFQATT, CDR2 SNEGSKA (reference sequence). There are 11 residues in the CDR3. Between the trimmed V and J ends, which lost 6 bases and 6 bases, there was a span of 11 bases. CDR3 nucleotide sequence: TGCAGTGCGAGAAGGGAGGCTGAAGCTTTCTTT. Translation: CSARREAEAFF.

The chain uses TRBV11-2 and TRBJ1-2, with 11 bases matching TRBD1. Germline CDR1 reads SGHAT; CDR2 reads FQNNGV. CDR3 size: 14 residues. The V and J ends lost 5 bases and 4 bases, in that order; junction bases with no gene match: 3. The CDR3 sequence: CASSVGQGAYGYTF. CDR3 nucleotide sequence: TGTGCCAGCAGCGTCGGACAGGGGGCCTATGGCTACACCTTC.

The rearrangement links TRBV28 to TRBJ1-2, with no clear D. This CDR3 spans 13 amino acids. Deletions cut 5 bases from V and 4 bases from J, with 11 bases between. The germline V gene has CDR1 MDHEN and CDR2 SYDVKM. This chain's CDR3 is CASSGEGLYGYTF. The DNA for the CDR3 is TGTGCCAGCAGTGGGGAGGGCCTCTATGGCTACACCTTC.

The chain couples TRBV6-2 or TRBV6-3 to TRBJ1-5; the D is unclear. V was clipped by 5 bases and J by 3 bases, with 11 bases between them. Germline CDR1 reads MNHEY; CDR2 reads SVGEGT. The CDR3 has 14 amino acids. CDR3 in DNA: TGTGCCAGCAGTCTAAAGATAGTCAATCAGCCCCAGCATTTT. Amino acids: CASSLKIVNQPQHF.

In nucleotides, the CDR3 is TGTGCCAGCAGCTTAGGGCAACTTTCAGCGGCGAATACCTACGAGCAGTACGTC. Amino acids: CASSLGQLSAANTYEQYV. V and J are TRBV7-2 and TRBJ2-7; tentative D call: TRBD2 (5 bases). The V and J ends lost 1 base and 2 bases respectively, with 21 bases between them. CDR1 SGHTA and CDR2 FQGNSA come from the germline V gene. The CDR3 has 18 residues.

The J gene is TRBJ1-2, the V gene TRBV30; D perhaps matches TRBD1 (5 bases). Germline CDR1 and CDR2: GTSNPN and SVGIG (reference sequence). V was cut by 4 bases and J by 2 bases, with 5 bases left in between. The CDR3 totals 11 residues. The DNA of the CDR3 is TGTGCCTGGAACAGGAACTATGGCTACACCTTC. Translated: CAWNRNYGYTF.

The rearrangement joins TRBV12-3 or TRBV12-4 to TRBJ1-2; TRBD1 is a possible D gene (6 bases). The CDR3 contains 12 residues. V lost 1 base, J lost 6 bases, and 6 bases lay in between. DNA of the CDR3: TGTGCCAGCAGTTTAGACAGGGATGGCTACACCTTC. Translation: CASSLDRDGYTF.

The chain employs TRBV28 and TRBJ1-3, with unresolved D. CDR1 and CDR2 (germline): MDHEN, SYDVKM. The CDR3 totals 13 residues. The V end was cut by 10 bases, the J end by 0 bases, with 10 bases between. Here the CDR3 DNA reads TGTGCCATAGCGGGGAGCTCTGGAAACACCATATATTTT. Protein sequence: CAIAGSSGNTIYF.

As regards this clone: The same CDR3 also results from other DNA sequences found in this sample. This rearrangement joins TRBV30 to TRBJ1-5, with a weak D call TRBD1 (5 bases). In germline, CDR1 is GTSNPN, CDR2 SVGIG (reference sequence). Trimming took off 1 base at V and 6 bases at J, with 10 bases between the two ends. This CDR3 has 13 residues. As DNA, the CDR3 is TGTGCCTGGAGTGGTCAGGGAAGTCAGCCCCAGCATTTT. It is translated as CAWSGQGSQPQHF.

The chain uses TRBV3-1 (or the pseudogene TRBV3-2) and TRBJ2-3; possibly TRBD2 for D (5 bases). V lost 4 bases, J lost 3 bases, and 17 bases lay in between. This CDR3 spans 16 amino acids. In germline, CDR1 is LGHDT, CDR2 YNNKEL (reference sequence). CDR3 nucleotides: TGTGCCAGCAGCCCCTTGAGGGCCGGCGGGACAGATACGCAGTATTTT. It yields the protein CASSPLRAGGTDTQYF.

The J gene is TRBJ1-4, the V gene TRBV9; TRBD1 might be the D (6 bases). This CDR3 region has 14 residues. Per germline, CDR1 SGDLS and CDR2 YYNGEE. V shed 4 bases and J shed 8 bases, with 15 bases lying between them. The CDR3 nucleotides are TGTGCCAGCAGCCGGGACAACGGCGGAGAAAAACTGTTTTTT. Protein sequence: CASSRDNGGEKLFF.

Comments on this clone: The junction departs from the called germline gene at one end, perhaps through a read error. Other DNA sequences in the sample encode the same CDR3. This chain links TRBV14 with TRBJ1-3, with 7 positions matching TRBD1. Germline CDR1 and CDR2: SGHDN and FVKESK. This CDR3 has 15 amino acids. This CDR3 is CASSPGQASGNTIYF. CDR3 DNA: TGCGCCAGCAGCCCTGGACAGGCCTCTGGAAACACCATATATTTT.

The chain is built from TRBV6-5 and TRBJ1-2; D call uncertain. V was shortened by 4 bases and J by 0 bases, with 9 bases between the two germline ends. CDR3 length: 14 amino acids. From germline, CDR1 is MNHEY and CDR2 SVGAGI. The CDR3 sequence: CASSSPTANYGYTF. The CDR3, as DNA: TGTGCCAGCAGTTCCCCCACAGCTAACTATGGCTACACCTTC.

J is TRBJ2-1 and V is TRBV11-2, with TRBD2 as a possible D gene (7 bases). In germline, CDR1 is SGHAT, CDR2 FQNNGV. The length of the CDR3 is 15 residues. Trimming shortened V by 8 bases and J by 5 bases, and 19 bases separated the two germline ends. The CDR3 reads CASGEYAGANNEQFF. The CDR3 nucleotides are TGTGCCAGCGGTGAGTACGCGGGGGCTAACAATGAGCAGTTCTTC. The variable domain in full, with the rest retrieved from reference TRBV11-2 and TRBJ2-1, is EAGVAQSPRYKIIEKRQSVAFWCNPISGHATLYWYQQILGQGPKLLIQFQNNGVVDDSQLPKDRFSAERLKGVDSTLKIQPAKLEDSAVYLCASGEYAGANNEQFFGPGTRLTVL.

The chain uses TRBV10-1 and TRBJ2-3; weak D call: TRBD1 (6 bases). V lost 0 bases to trimming and J lost 7 bases, with 8 bases between them. The CDR3 has 13 residues. The V gene's germline CDR1 is WNHNN and CDR2 SYGVQD (reference sequence). In DNA, the CDR3 is TGCGCCAGCAGTGAGTCGGGGGCGTATACGCAGTATTTT. This sequence encodes CASSESGAYTQYF.

V is TRBV27 and J is TRBJ2-1; 7 nucleotides agree with TRBD2. Germline CDR1 MNHEY, CDR2 SMNVEV (reference sequence). The J segment lost 0 bases and the V segment lost 3 bases, leaving 5 bases of the junction unmatched. The CDR3 totals 16 residues. CDR3 in DNA: TGTGCCAGCAGTTTCCTAGCGGTAAGCTCCTACAATGAGCAGTTCTTC. Translating it yields CASSFLAVSSYNEQFF.

This chain connects TRBV2 to TRBJ2-6; D perhaps matches TRBD1 (6 bases). Germline CDR1 SNHLY, CDR2 FYNNEI. V shed 9 bases and J shed 2 bases, with 11 bases lying between them. CDR3 length equals 14 residues. The CDR3 DNA reads as TGTGCCAGTCGGGACATTCCTGGGGCCAACGTCCTGACTTTC. Translating it yields CASRDIPGANVLTF.

CDR3 residues: CASSPRQGIYNEQFF. The DNA of the CDR3 is TGTGCCAGCAGTCCCAGACAGGGTATTTACAATGAGCAGTTCTTC. The chain employs TRBV28 and TRBJ2-1; TRBD1 agrees at 7 bases. CDR1 and CDR2 from the germline V gene are MDHEN and SYDVKM. The V gene end was trimmed by 5 bases and the J gene end by 4 bases; junction bases not matched to a gene: 8. This CDR3 region has 15 residues.